This T cell receptor beta chain was retrieved from a study of OX40 agonist ivuxolimab in advanced cancers. The wider study: Under the entry rules, prior anti-PD-1, anti-PD-L1 or anti-CTLA-4 therapy was allowed, and around 40% had some. Study-level findings and limits: Clones of CD4+ and CD8+ blood T cells grew by week 6 at doses of 0.1 to 3.0 mg/kg. The expanded peripheral T cells' antigen specificity was not determined.

TCRdb's table, derived via immunoSEQ multiplex PCR, lists solely in-frame clones and lacks some. The sample shows tens of thousands of clones, about 90% of them seen only once. Individuals having autoimmune disease history or systemic immunosuppression were not enrolled. Comments on this clone: Its target is not known.

The CDR3 extends over 12 amino acids. V shed 6 bases and J shed 5 bases, with 12 bases lying between them. Germline CDR1 SGHDT, CDR2 YYEEEE. The specimen was CD4+ or CD8+ T cells sorted from blood, collected in a trial of the OX40 agonist ivuxolimab. The receptor's source is an adult with an advanced solid tumor such as melanoma, head and neck, liver or kidney cancer. J is TRBJ2-7 and V is TRBV5-6; no reliable D call. The CDR3, as DNA: TGTGCCAGCAAGAGCAGCTCGCACGAGCAGTACTTC. It specifies CASKSSSHEQYF.